Listed here are 12 T cell receptor beta chains from one sample, sequenced in a study of blood T cell repertoires in COVID-19. TCRdb's table, derived via immunoSEQ multiplex PCR, lists solely in-frame clones and lacks some. The data contain 130,000 to 150,000 clones, 70% to 90% of them singletons. Sequenced input: peripheral blood. These receptors were taken from a woman between 55 and 75 years old with COVID-19, enrolled during active disease.

This chain links TRBV7-2 with TRBJ1-3; D may be TRBD1 (6 bases). V lost 2 bases and J lost 2, with 7 bases in between. Germline lookup yields CDR1 SGHTA and CDR2 FQGNSA. CDR3 size: 14 residues. CDR3 coding DNA: TGTGCCAGCAGCTTACAGGGGACTGGAAACACCATATATTTT. Its translation: CASSLQGTGNTIYF.

The chain is built from TRBV25-1 and TRBJ2-5; possibly TRBD1 for D (5 bases). Trimming shortened V by 1 base and J by 5 bases, and 23 bases separated the two germline ends. The CDR3 has 18 amino acids. From germline, CDR1 is MGHDK and CDR2 SYGVNS. CDR3 in amino acids: CASSESVSGYGATETQYF. CDR3 DNA sequence: TGTGCCAGCAGTGAATCGGTATCAGGGTATGGCGCAACTGAGACCCAGTACTTC.

J is TRBJ1-3 and V is TRBV9, with D possibly being TRBD1 (5 bases). The CDR3 has 17 amino acids. Trimming shortened V by 0 bases and J by 2 bases, and 15 bases separated the two germline ends. Germline CDR1 SGDLS, CDR2 YYNGEE. DNA of the CDR3: TGTGCCAGCAGCGTAGAGGGGCTCCCCTTTGCTGGAAACACCATATATTTT. Translation: CASSVEGLPFAGNTIYF.

The genes are TRBV7-2 and TRBJ2-6; the match to TRBD2 covers 14 bases. V lost 4 bases and J lost 4; bases outside the gene matches: 3. The length of the CDR3 is 17 residues. The V gene's germline CDR1 is SGHTA and CDR2 FQGNSA. CDR3 nucleotide sequence: TGTGCCAGCAGCTCGGGACTAGCGGGGGCCGGGGCCAACGTCCTGACTTTC. Translation gives CASSSGLAGAGANVLTF.

V gene TRBV9 combines with J gene TRBJ1-2; 7 nucleotides line up with TRBD1. V trimming: 4 bases; J trimming: 4 bases; junction bases outside the gene matches: 13. The CDR3 is made up of 16 amino acids. The V gene's germline CDR1 is SGDLS and CDR2 YYNGEE. CDR3 sequence (DNA): TGTGCCAGCAGCATACAAACCGGGACAGAGACCTATGGCTACACCTTC. Translated: CASSIQTGTETYGYTF.

This clone was seen only once. This chain joins TRBV2 and TRBJ1-1; D ambiguous. The V gene lost 1 base and the J gene lost 13 bases, with 22 bases spanning the gap. The CDR3 consists of 15 residues. CDR1 is SNHLY and CDR2 is FYNNEI in the germline V gene. In nucleotides, the CDR3 is TGTGCCAGCAGTGAAGACGCGGTAATAGGCGGATTTGTTTTCTTT. Amino acid sequence: CASSEDAVIGGFVFF.

This clone appeared a single time. The rearrangement joins TRBV12-3 or TRBV12-4 to TRBJ1-2; TRBD1 is a possible D gene (6 bases). This CDR3 has 12 amino acids. Deletions cut 5 bases from V and 5 bases from J, with 9 bases between. DNA for the CDR3: TGTGCCAGCAGTCCTACAGGGTATGGCTACACCTTC. Its translation is CASSPTGYGYTF.

The chain recombines TRBV3-1 (or the pseudogene TRBV3-2) with TRBJ1-2, with D unresolved. This CDR3 contains 15 residues. Germline values: CDR1 LGHDT, CDR2 YNNKEL (reference sequence). The germline V and J ends were trimmed by 2 bases and 4 bases, with 14 bases remaining between them. CDR3 in amino acids: CASSQLARRVYGYTF. As DNA, the CDR3 is TGTGCCAGCAGCCAATTGGCTCGCCGGGTCTATGGCTACACCTTC.

The chain links TRBV6-5 to TRBJ2-2; D is possibly TRBD2 (5 bases). Trimming pared 7 bases from V and 4 bases from J, leaving 13 bases between. This CDR3 comprises 14 residues. Germline-derived CDR1 and CDR2 are MNHEY and SVGAGI. For the CDR3, the DNA is TGTGCCAGCACCCCTAGCTTAAGCACCGGGGAGCTGTTTTTT. It translates to CASTPSLSTGELFF.

This clone has just one count. This chain links TRBV15 with TRBJ1-5; 8 bases align to TRBD1. Per the germline V gene, CDR1 is LNHNV and CDR2 is YYDKDF (reference sequence). Unmatched junction bases numbered 10, after V lost 4 bases and J lost 5 bases. The CDR3 is 16 amino acids. The CDR3 DNA is TGTGCCACCAGCACTGCAGGGGGCGCTCGGTATCAGCCCCAGCATTTT. This codes for CATSTAGGARYQPQHF.

The V gene is TRBV7-8, the J gene TRBJ1-2, with 8 positions matching TRBD1. Looked up from germline, CDR1 is SGHVS and CDR2 is FQNEAQ. V shed 1 base, J shed 4 bases, and the junction held 17 bases outside the gene matches. This CDR3 comprises 19 residues. The CDR3 DNA reads TGTGCCAGCAGCTTAGATCTCAGGAGGAGACAGGGGAAAGTCTATGGCTACACCTTC. It yields the protein CASSLDLRRRQGKVYGYTF.

This chain links TRBV2 with TRBJ1-6, with D possibly matching TRBD1 (5 bases). Germline V gene data show CDR1 as SNHLY and CDR2 as FYNNEI. CDR3 size: 12 residues. The V and J ends lost 6 bases and 8 bases respectively, with 8 bases between them. The CDR3 region is CASRGRDSPLHF. DNA of the CDR3: TGTGCCAGCAGGGGCAGGGATTCACCCCTCCACTTT.